The subject of this entry is one TCR beta chain. The antigen remains undetermined. Looked up from germline, CDR1 is MDHEN and CDR2 is SYDVKM. V shed 7 bases and J shed 3 bases, with 15 bases lying between them. The CDR3 has 14 amino acids. This specimen belongs to a study of blood T cells in healthy people across ages. Study-level results: Strong correlation existed between TCR beta diversity and naive T cell percentage. In the absence of known donor CMV status, changes in expanded clonotypes were possibly confounded. The authors considered diversity estimates from one million T cells to be underestimates.

A second about 7 to 11 cycle PCR used barcoded and J-beta primers. MiXCR, run by TCRdb on the 5' RACE reads, gives a single entry per CDR3 protein. The sample holds some 1.1 million distinct CDR3 sequences, under 40% seen once. The TCR comes from a man younger than 35 in good health. The J gene is TRBJ1-2, the V gene TRBV28; D gene ambiguous. Specimen: blood. CDR3 sequence: CASNPATTHYGYTF. CDR3 bases: TGTGCCAGCAACCCAGCCACTACCCACTATGGCTACACCTTC.